This T cell receptor (beta chain) was recorded in a study of cytomegalovirus exposure and HLA in healthy donors. Whole-study context: For the approximately 400 genotyped donors, roughly 80% fell within the Caucasian-associated ancestry cluster.

Primers included in the PCR were 60 Vbeta and 13 Jbeta primers. Assay: immunoSEQ multiplex PCR; the TCRdb copy retains only in-frame clones and omits some. Of approximately 190,000 clones in the sample, about 83% were seen once. The V end was cut by 6 bases, the J end by 1 base, with 15 bases between. The CDR3 totals 15 residues. In germline, CDR1 is MNHNY, CDR2 SVGAGI (reference sequence). A word on this clone: Its target is unknown.

The study, taken as a whole, reports: Later genetic work tied a missense DCLRE1C variant to beta-chain V and J trimming.

The source material was PBMCs. The sequence was obtained from a woman in her thirties in good health and CMV-seropositive. The chain couples TRBV6-6 to TRBJ1-1; D unclear. Written as DNA, the CDR3 is TGTGCCAGCAGGGATTCCAGGACTTCGAACACTGAAGCTTTCTTT. This sequence encodes CASRDSRTSNTEAFF.